Following are 9 T cell receptor beta chains from one sample sequenced in a study of OX40 agonist ivuxolimab in advanced cancers. The assay was immunoSEQ multiplex PCR, and TCRdb's table has in-frame clones only and misses some. The data hold about 50,000 clones, with 80% to 95% observed a single time. This sample comprised CD4+ or CD8+ T cells sorted from blood, obtained in a trial of the OX40 agonist ivuxolimab. All receptors derive from an adult with an advanced solid tumor such as melanoma, head and neck, liver or kidney cancer.

This chain uses TRBV4-3 with TRBJ1-1; TRBD1 might be the D (5 bases). CDR1 is LGHNA and CDR2 is YSLEER in the germline V gene. Trimming left V 0 bases short and J 5 bases short, with 13 bases between. This CDR3 region has 15 residues. CDR3 sequence (DNA): TGCGCCAGCAGCCAAGAGGCGGGGCGGGTGACTGAAGCTTTCTTT. Residues: CASSQEAGRVTEAFF.

The chain combines TRBV11-2 with TRBJ1-3; 7 nucleotides agree with TRBD1. Germline V gene sequence: CDR1 SGHAT, CDR2 FQNNGV. Unmatched junction bases numbered 6, after V lost 7 bases and J lost 0 bases. The CDR3 has 15 residues. As DNA, the CDR3 is TGTGCCAGCACCATGACAGGGTTCTCTGGAAACACCATATATTTT. Protein: CASTMTGFSGNTIYF. The full variable domain, completed using reference TRBV11-2 and TRBJ1-3, is EAGVAQSPRYKIIEKRQSVAFWCNPISGHATLYWYQQILGQGPKLLIQFQNNGVVDDSQLPKDRFSAERLKGVDSTLKIQPAKLEDSAVYLCASTMTGFSGNTIYFGEGSWLTVV.

The chain employs TRBV5-6 and TRBJ1-4, with 9 bases that match TRBD1. Germline-derived CDR1 and CDR2 are SGHDT and YYEEEE. The CDR3 length is 15 residues. V shed 4 bases and J 6 bases; nucleotides not matched to a gene: 7. The CDR3 spells CASSGVRTGDEKLFF. DNA of the CDR3: TGTGCCAGCAGCGGGGTGAGGACAGGGGATGAAAAACTGTTTTTT.

The genes are TRBV19 and TRBJ2-5; TRBD2 might be the D (5 bases). The CDR3 consists of 15 residues. From germline, CDR1 is LNHDA and CDR2 SQIVND (reference sequence). V shed 3 bases and J shed 9 bases, with 20 bases lying between them. The CDR3 reads CASSIVPGVFTPQYF. CDR3 bases: TGTGCCAGTAGTATTGTCCCCGGGGTCTTCACTCCCCAGTACTTC.

To note about this clone: This sample includes further DNA sequences coding for the same CDR3. The J gene is TRBJ2-1, the V gene TRBV27; TRBD2 matches at 11 bases. The V segment lost 6 bases and the J segment 4 bases; nucleotides outside the gene matches: 5. Germline CDR1 MNHEY, CDR2 SMNVEV (reference sequence). This CDR3 spans 15 amino acids. The CDR3 coding sequence is TGTGCCAGCAGCCCTGGGACTAGCGGATACAATGAGCAGTTCTTC. The encoded protein is CASSPGTSGYNEQFF.

CDR3 coding DNA: TGTGCCAGCAGCTCGGACGGACTAGCGGGATCTTCCGGGGAGCTGTTTTTT. Protein: CASSSDGLAGSSGELFF. This chain connects TRBV7-2 to TRBJ2-2, with 12 bases matching TRBD2. The CDR3 runs to 17 residues. With V trimmed by 4 bases and J by 6 bases, 9 bases remained unmatched. CDR1 is SGHTA and CDR2 is FQGNSA in the germline V gene. The variable domain in full, with the rest retrieved from reference TRBV7-2 and TRBJ2-2, is GAGVSQSPSNKVTEKGKDVELRCDPISGHTALYWYRQSLGQGLEFLIYFQGNSAPDKSGLPSDRFSAERTGGSVSTLTIQRTQQEDSAVYLCASSSDGLAGSSGELFFGEGSRLTVL.

The gene calls are TRBV15 and TRBJ1-5; D gene unclear. The CDR3 runs to 13 residues. Germline V CDR1 and CDR2: LNHNV, YYDKDF (reference sequence). Trimming left V 0 bases short and J 6 bases short, with 6 bases between. CDR3 in DNA: TGTGCCACCAGCAGAGATTGGGGTCAGCCCCAGCATTTT. Encoded protein: CATSRDWGQPQHF. Drawing the rest from reference TRBV15 and TRBJ1-5, the complete variable domain is DAMVIQNPRYQVTQFGKPVTLSCSQTLNHNVMYWYQQKSSQAPKLLFHYYDKDFNNEADTPDNFQSRRPNTSFCFLDIRSPGLGDTAMYLCATSRDWGQPQHFGDGTRLSIL.

J is TRBJ2-7 and V is TRBV4-3; 12 bases are a match to TRBD2. Germline-derived CDR1 and CDR2 are LGHNA and YSLEER. V lost 0 bases, J lost 3 bases, and 0 bases stayed unmatched. The CDR3 spans 15 residues. The CDR3 loop reads CASSQELAGGYEQYF. In DNA, the CDR3 is TGCGCCAGCAGCCAAGAACTAGCGGGAGGCTACGAGCAGTACTTC.

This chain joins TRBV10-3 and TRBJ2-2; the D is unclear. The CDR3 sequence is 15 residues long. The germline V and J ends were trimmed by 6 bases and 7 bases, with 18 bases remaining between them. Per germline, CDR1 ENHRY and CDR2 SYGVKD. The CDR3 reads CAIRLVPSSDGELFF. CDR3 DNA sequence: TGTGCCATCAGGCTGGTCCCATCGTCCGACGGGGAGCTGTTTTTT.